The present T cell receptor (beta chain) was sequenced within a study of T cell responses to AZD1222 COVID-19 vaccine. Study-wide findings and caveats: Vaccination with two AZD1222 doses was followed by a rise in Spike-specific TCR breadth and depth. Just 5 to 7 people given AZD1222 tested seropositive at baseline. After the peak T cell response, and only then, were repertoires sampled.

Assay: immunoSEQ multiplex PCR; the TCRdb copy retains only in-frame clones and omits some. The sample holds 150,000 to 200,000 clones, around 87% seen once. Turning to this clone: Its specificity is not known.

Trimming removed 3 bases from V and 4 bases from J, with 11 bases in between. Germline CDR1 and CDR2: SGHDT and YYEEEE. This CDR3 spans 15 amino acids. V is TRBV5-6 and J is TRBJ1-6; D ambiguous. This receptor was identified in an adult in good health. This material consisted of peripheral blood, taken on day 0 of MenACWY control vaccination. CDR3 in DNA: TGTGCCAGCAGCTCGTCGGATTATTATAATTCACCCCTCCACTTT. Its translation is CASSSSDYYNSPLHF.